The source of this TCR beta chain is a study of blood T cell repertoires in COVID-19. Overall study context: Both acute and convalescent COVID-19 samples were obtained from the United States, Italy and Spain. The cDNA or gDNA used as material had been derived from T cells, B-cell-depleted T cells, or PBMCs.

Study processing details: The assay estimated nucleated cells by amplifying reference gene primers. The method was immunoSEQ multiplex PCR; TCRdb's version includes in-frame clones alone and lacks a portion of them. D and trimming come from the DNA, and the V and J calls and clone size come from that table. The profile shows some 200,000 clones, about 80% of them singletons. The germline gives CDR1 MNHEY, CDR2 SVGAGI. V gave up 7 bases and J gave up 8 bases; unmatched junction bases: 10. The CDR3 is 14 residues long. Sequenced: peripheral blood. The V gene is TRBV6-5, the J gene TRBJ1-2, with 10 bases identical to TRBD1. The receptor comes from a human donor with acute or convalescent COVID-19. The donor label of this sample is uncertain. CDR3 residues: CASTGQGKVRGYTF. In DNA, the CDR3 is TGTGCCAGCACGGGACAGGGGAAGGTTCGAGGCTACACCTTC.